These T cell receptor beta chains were read from a single sample in a study of T cell clones after liver transplantation. The method was immunoSEQ multiplex PCR; TCRdb's version includes in-frame clones alone and lacks a portion of them. The profile covers 40,000 to 55,000 clones, with 65% to 80% appearing a single time and about a tenth taken by the ten largest. Source: CD4+ T cells from blood, taken roughly 56 months after liver transplant. Receptors were obtained from a human patient who received a liver transplant. Some T cells may be transferred from the graft donor. Both conserved end residues are part of each CDR3. The D gene is left open where the match is weak. The size entry is marked missing in some rows and otherwise reads once, few, many or a size class.

v_call	j_call	clone_size	d_call	cdr3_aa	cdr3_nt
TRBV2	TRBJ2-5	.	TRBD1	CASSVLAGGSETQYF	TGTGCCAGCAGTGTGTTGGCAGGGGGCTCGGAGACCCAGTACTTC
TRBV7-8	TRBJ1-4	few	.	CAVGSTNEKLFF	TGTGCGGTGGGCTCAACTAATGAAAAACTGTTTTTT
TRBV14	TRBJ2-3	few	TRBD1	CASSRGQGPGTDTQYF	TGTGCCAGCAGCCGTGGACAGGGACCTGGCACAGATACGCAGTATTTT
TRBV2	TRBJ1-2	.	TRBD1	CASSSDREEGYGYTF	TGTGCCAGCAGTAGTGACAGGGAAGAAGGATATGGCTACACCTTC
TRBV7-9	TRBJ2-1	.	TRBD1	CASSSPGQLSFDEQFF	TGTGCCAGCAGCTCTCCGGGACAGCTCTCGTTCGATGAGCAGTTCTTC
TRBV5-6	TRBJ1-1	.	TRBD1	CASSLSYRGSAEAFF	TGTGCCAGCAGCTTGTCGTACAGGGGCTCCGCTGAAGCTTTCTTT
TRBV29-1	TRBJ2-7	.	.	CSVVVWWGEQYF	TGCAGCGTTGTGGTCTGGTGGGGCGAGCAGTACTTC
TRBV19	TRBJ2-7	.	.	CASSKEFMGYEQYF	TGTGCCAGTAGTAAGGAGTTTATGGGCTACGAGCAGTACTTC
TRBV5-6	TRBJ1-1	.	.	CASRPLLDSNTEAFF	TGTGCCAGCAGACCGCTTTTGGACAGTAACACTGAAGCTTTCTTT
TRBV5-1	TRBJ2-3	.	TRBD2	CASSLRLAGGTDTQYF	TGCGCCAGCAGCTTACGACTAGCGGGGGGCACAGATACGCAGTATTTT
TRBV7-2	TRBJ2-3	few	.	CASSLSGQGGDTQYF	TGTGCCAGCAGCTTATCAGGGCAGGGAGGAGATACGCAGTATTTT
TRBV7-2	TRBJ2-3	.	.	CASSGERGKGDTQYF	TGTGCCAGCAGCGGCGAGAGGGGGAAGGGAGATACGCAGTATTTT
TRBV28	TRBJ2-7	.	.	CASSLRGVGNEQYF	TGTGCCAGCAGTTTAAGAGGTGTGGGGAACGAGCAGTACTTC
TRBV6-5	TRBJ1-6	.	TRBD1	CASSPSTGINSPLHF	TGTGCCAGCAGTCCGTCGACAGGGATAAATTCACCCCTCCACTTT
TRBV4-1	TRBJ2-2	few	.	CASVLGGYTGELFF	TGCGCCAGCGTGTTAGGGGGATACACCGGGGAGCTGTTTTTT
TRBV5-6	TRBJ2-7	many	.	CASSAVSDTYDEQYF	TGTGCCAGCAGCGCCGTATCGGATACCTACGACGAGCAGTACTTC
TRBV19	TRBJ1-5	.	.	CASSMLPVSNQPQHF	TGTGCCAGTAGTATGCTCCCGGTAAGCAATCAGCCCCAGCATTTT
TRBV5-1	TRBJ1-2	few	.	CASSSNSFNYGYTF	TGCGCCAGCAGCTCAAACAGTTTTAACTATGGCTACACCTTC
TRBV14	TRBJ2-7	.	.	CASGRSYEQYF	TGTGCCAGCGGCAGGTCCTACGAGCAGTACTTC
TRBV5-6	TRBJ1-5	.	.	CASSWGGAYSNQPQHF	TGTGCCAGCAGCTGGGGTGGGGCCTATAGCAATCAGCCCCAGCATTTT
TRBV7-6	TRBJ1-2	.	.	CASSPSRGGGYTF	TGTGCCAGCAGCCCATCCAGGGGAGGCGGCTACACCTTC
TRBV4-2	TRBJ2-7	.	.	CASSQDHRASYEQYF	TGTGCCAGCAGCCAAGATCACAGGGCATCCTACGAGCAGTACTTC
TRBV9	TRBJ2-7	.	.	CASNSLGGNYEQYF	TGTGCCAGCAACAGTCTCGGAGGAAACTACGAGCAGTACTTC
TRBV7-7	TRBJ2-1	.	.	CASSLERVGANEQFF	TGTGCCAGCAGCTTAGAACGGGTAGGGGCCAATGAGCAGTTCTTC
TRBV19	TRBJ2-3	.	TRBD2	CASRSSGNTDTQYF	TGTGCCAGTAGATCTAGCGGGAACACAGATACGCAGTATTTT
TRBV7-9	TRBJ1-4	few	.	CASSLATVAGNEKLFF	TGTGCCAGCAGCTTAGCGACGGTGGCGGGGAATGAAAAACTGTTTTTT
TRBV28	TRBJ1-1	.	TRBD1	CASSARQGVNTEAFF	TGTGCCAGCAGTGCCCGACAGGGGGTGAACACTGAAGCTTTCTTT
TRBV21-1	TRBJ1-2	few	.	CARPRDRQEGYTF	TGTGCCAGACCGCGGGACAGGCAAGAGGGCTACACCTTC